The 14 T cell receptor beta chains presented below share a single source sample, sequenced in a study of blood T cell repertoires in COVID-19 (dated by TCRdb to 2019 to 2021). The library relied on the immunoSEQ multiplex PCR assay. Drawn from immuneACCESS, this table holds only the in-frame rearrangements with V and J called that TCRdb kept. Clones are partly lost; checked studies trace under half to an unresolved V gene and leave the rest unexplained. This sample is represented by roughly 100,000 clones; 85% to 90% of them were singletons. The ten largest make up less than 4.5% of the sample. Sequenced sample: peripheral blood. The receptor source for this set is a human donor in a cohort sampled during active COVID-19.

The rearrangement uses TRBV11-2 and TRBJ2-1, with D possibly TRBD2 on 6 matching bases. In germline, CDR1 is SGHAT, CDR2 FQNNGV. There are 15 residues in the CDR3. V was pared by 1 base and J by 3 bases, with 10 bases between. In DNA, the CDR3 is TGTGCCAGCAGCTTAGGTGGGGGGAGCTACAATGAGCAGTTCTTC. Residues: CASSLGGGSYNEQFF.

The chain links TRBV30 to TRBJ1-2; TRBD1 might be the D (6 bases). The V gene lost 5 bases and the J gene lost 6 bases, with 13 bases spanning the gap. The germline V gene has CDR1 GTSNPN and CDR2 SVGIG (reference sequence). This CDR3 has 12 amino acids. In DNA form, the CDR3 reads TGTGCCTGGGGGGACAATTTTAATGGCTACACCTTC. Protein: CAWGDNFNGYTF. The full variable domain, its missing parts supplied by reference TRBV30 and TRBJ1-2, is SQTIHQWPATLVQPVGSPLSLECTVEGTSNPNLYWYRQAAGRGLQLLFYSVGIGQISSEVPQNLSASRPQDRQFILSSKKLLLSDSGFYLCAWGDNFNGYTFGSGTRLTVV.

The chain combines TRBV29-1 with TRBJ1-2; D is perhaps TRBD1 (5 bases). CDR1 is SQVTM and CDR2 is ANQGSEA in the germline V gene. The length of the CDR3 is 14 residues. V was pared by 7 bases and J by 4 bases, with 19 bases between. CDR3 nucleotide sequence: TGCAGCGCCGGGGGAGGGTACGGGTTCTATGGCTACACCTTC. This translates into CSAGGGYGFYGYTF. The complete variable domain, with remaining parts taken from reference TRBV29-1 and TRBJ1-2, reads SAVISQKPSRDICQRGTSLTIQCQVDSQVTMMFWYRQQPGQSLTLIATANQGSEATYESGFVIDKFPISRPNLTFSTLTVSNMSPEDSSIYLCSAGGGYGFYGYTFGSGTRLTVV.

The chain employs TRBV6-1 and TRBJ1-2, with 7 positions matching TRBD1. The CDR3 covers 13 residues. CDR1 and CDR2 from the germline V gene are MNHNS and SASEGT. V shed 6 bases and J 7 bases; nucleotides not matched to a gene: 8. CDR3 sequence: CASSPTGIGGYTF. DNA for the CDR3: TGTGCCAGCAGCCCGACAGGGATTGGTGGCTACACCTTC.

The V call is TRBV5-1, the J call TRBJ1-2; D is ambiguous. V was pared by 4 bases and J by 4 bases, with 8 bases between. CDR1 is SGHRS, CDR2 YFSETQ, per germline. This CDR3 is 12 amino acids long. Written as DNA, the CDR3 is TGCGCCAGCAGCGGAGGAACCTATGGCTACACCTTC. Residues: CASSGGTYGYTF.

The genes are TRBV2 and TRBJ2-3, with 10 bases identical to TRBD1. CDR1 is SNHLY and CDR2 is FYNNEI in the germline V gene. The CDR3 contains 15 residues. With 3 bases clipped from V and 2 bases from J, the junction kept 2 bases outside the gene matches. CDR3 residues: CASSDDRGLTDTQYF. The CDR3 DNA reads TGTGCCAGCAGTGACGACAGGGGGCTCACAGATACGCAGTATTTT.

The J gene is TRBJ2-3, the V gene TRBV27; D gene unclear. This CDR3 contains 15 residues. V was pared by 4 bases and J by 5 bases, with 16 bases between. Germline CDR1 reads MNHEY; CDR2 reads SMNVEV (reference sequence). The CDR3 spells CASSSTPKPLDTQYF. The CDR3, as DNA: TGTGCCAGCAGTTCCACCCCTAAGCCATTAGATACGCAGTATTTT.

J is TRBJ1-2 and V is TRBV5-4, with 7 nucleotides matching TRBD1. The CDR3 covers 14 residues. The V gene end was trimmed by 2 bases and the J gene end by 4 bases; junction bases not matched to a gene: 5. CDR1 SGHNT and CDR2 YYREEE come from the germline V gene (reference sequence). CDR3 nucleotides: TGTGCCAGCAGCTTTATGACAGGGTTCTATGGCTACACCTTC. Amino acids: CASSFMTGFYGYTF. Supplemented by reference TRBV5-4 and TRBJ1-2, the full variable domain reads ETGVTQSPTHLIKTRGQQVTLRCSSQSGHNTVSWYQQALGQGPQFIFQYYREEENGRGNFPPRFSGLQFPNYSSELNVNALELDDSALYLCASSFMTGFYGYTFGSGTRLTVV.

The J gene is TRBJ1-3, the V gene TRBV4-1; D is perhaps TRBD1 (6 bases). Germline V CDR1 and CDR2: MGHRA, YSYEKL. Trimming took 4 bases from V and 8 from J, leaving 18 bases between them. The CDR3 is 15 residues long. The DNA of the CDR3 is TGCGCCAGCAGCCCGGCAGGGGCAGGCACGGACACCATATATTTT. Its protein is CASSPAGAGTDTIYF.

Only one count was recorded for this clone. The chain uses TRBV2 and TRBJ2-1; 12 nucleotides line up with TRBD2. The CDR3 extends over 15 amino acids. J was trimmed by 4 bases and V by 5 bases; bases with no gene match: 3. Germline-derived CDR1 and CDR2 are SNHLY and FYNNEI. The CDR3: CASSLTSGGYNEQFF. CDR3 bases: TGTGCCAGCAGTTTGACTAGCGGGGGATACAATGAGCAGTTCTTC.

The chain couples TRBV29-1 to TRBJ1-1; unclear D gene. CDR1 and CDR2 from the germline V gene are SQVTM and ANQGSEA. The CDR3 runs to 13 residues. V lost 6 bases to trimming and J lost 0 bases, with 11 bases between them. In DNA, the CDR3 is TGCAGCGTAAGAGTGATTATGAACACTGAAGCTTTCTTT. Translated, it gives CSVRVIMNTEAFF.

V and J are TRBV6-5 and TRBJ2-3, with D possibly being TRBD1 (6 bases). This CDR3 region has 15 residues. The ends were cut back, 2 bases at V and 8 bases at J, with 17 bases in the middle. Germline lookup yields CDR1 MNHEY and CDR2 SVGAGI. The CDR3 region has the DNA TGTGCCAGCAGTTACGGGAAGGGGGACACACGTACGCAGTATTTT. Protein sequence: CASSYGKGDTRTQYF.

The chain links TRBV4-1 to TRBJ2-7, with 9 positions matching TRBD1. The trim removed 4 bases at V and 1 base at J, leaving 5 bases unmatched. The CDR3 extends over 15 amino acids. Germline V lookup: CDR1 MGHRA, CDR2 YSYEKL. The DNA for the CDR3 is TGCGCCAGCAGCCGCCTACAGGGGGCTTCCTACGAGCAGTACTTC. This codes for CASSRLQGASYEQYF.

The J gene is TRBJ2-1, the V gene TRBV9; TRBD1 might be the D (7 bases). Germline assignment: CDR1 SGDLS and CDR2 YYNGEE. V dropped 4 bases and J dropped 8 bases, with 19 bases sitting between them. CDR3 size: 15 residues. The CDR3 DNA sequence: TGTGCCAGCAGCCCTATGGAGGGGGCCGGGTATGAGCAGTTCTTC. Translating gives CASSPMEGAGYEQFF.